The present TCR beta chain was sequenced within a study of T cells after posttransplantation cyclophosphamide. Points from the study as a whole: Skin or GI-infiltrating T cells shared few TRB sequences with blood.

Germline assignment: CDR1 SNHLY and CDR2 FYNNEI. Trimming stripped 7 bases from V and 0 bases from J, with 7 bases between. This CDR3 spans 14 amino acids. Treatment was busulfan-fludarabine conditioning, a marrow graft, and cyclophosphamide on days +3 and +4. Repertoires were generated with immunoSEQ multiplex PCR, while TCRdb's copy carries only in-frame clones and drops some. The sample has almost 5,500 clones, none seen only once. This clone counts as large. Its antigen is undetermined. This chain connects TRBV2 to TRBJ2-6; D not resolved. The source was PBMCs, collected roughly 380 days after allogeneic stem cell transplant with posttransplant cyclophosphamide. The TCR was taken from a male patient between 55 and 70 years old who received an allogeneic stem cell transplant from a related donor, was CMV-positive, and had acute GVHD only. Some T cells may have come from the graft donor. The CDR3 region is CASNPYSGANVLTF. CDR3 nucleotide sequence: TGTGCCAGCAATCCGTACTCTGGGGCCAACGTCCTGACTTTC.